This T cell receptor (beta chain) is drawn from a study of CD8+ T cells in alopecia areata. Whole-study context: Treated patients took oral tofacitinib at 5 to 10 mg twice daily.

As the sequencing template, cDNA was produced by extracting RNA and reverse transcribing it. Sequencing used immunoSEQ multiplex PCR; TCRdb keeps in-frame clones, though not all of them. The top ten hold approximately 16% of the sample, which has some 170,000 clones, less than 75% seen once. Study-level results: Normal scalp showed lower clonality than lesional scalp, especially alopecia totalis/universalis.

Treatment indicated: oral pan-JAK inhibitor, 5-10 mg twice daily. This clone has more than one count but fewer than ten. The target antigen is unknown. V was pared by 5 bases and J by 1 base, with 12 bases between. The CDR3 sequence is 15 residues long. Germline CDR1 MNHNS, CDR2 SASEGT. Here the sequenced sample was CD4+ T cells sorted from blood, taken between weeks 55 and 65, from a patient treated with tofacitinib. This receptor was obtained from a human donor with alopecia areata. The chain recombines TRBV6-1 with TRBJ2-1, with D perhaps matching TRBD1 (6 bases). CDR3 sequence (DNA): TGTGCCAGCAGTACACAGGGCCTATCCTACAATGAGCAGTTCTTC. Amino acid sequence: CASSTQGLSYNEQFF.